This T cell receptor (beta chain) was observed in a study of vaccination and CD4 T cells after COVID-19. A remark on this clonotype: Its antigen remains unidentified.

V was shortened by 7 bases and J by 1 base, with 13 bases between the two germline ends. The CDR3 has 14 residues. In germline, CDR1 is SGHVS, CDR2 FQNEAQ. Cultured CD4+ T cells had their DNA profiled by the Oncomine TCR Beta short-read assay. TCRdb fed the PCR reads into MiXCR, producing one record per CDR3 protein. The sample includes tens of thousands of distinct CDR3 sequences, roughly 53% of them seen just once. Treatment: approximately nine-day PBMC culture with coronavirus spike peptide pools or control peptides (ViraFEST assay). The sequence came from a human donor who had recovered from COVID-19. The sequenced sample consisted of CD4+ T cells from blood, cultured in vitro. V usage is TRBV7-8 and J usage is TRBJ1-1; D gene uncertain. This CDR3 is CASIPEETNTEAFF. The CDR3 DNA reads as TGTGCCAGCATCCCTGAGGAGACGAACACTGAAGCTTTCTTT.